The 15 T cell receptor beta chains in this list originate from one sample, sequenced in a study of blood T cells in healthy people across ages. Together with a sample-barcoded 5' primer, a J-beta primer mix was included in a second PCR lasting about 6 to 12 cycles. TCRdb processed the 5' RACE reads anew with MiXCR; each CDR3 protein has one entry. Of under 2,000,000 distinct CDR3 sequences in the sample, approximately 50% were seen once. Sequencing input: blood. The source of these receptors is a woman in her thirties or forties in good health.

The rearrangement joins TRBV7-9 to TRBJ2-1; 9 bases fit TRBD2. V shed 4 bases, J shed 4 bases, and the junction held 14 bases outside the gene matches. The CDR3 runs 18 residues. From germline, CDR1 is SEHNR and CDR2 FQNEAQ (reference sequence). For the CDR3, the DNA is TGTGCCAGCAGCTCCCTTGTCTTAGCGGGGGAGGGGTACAATGAGCAGTTCTTC. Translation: CASSSLVLAGEGYNEQFF.

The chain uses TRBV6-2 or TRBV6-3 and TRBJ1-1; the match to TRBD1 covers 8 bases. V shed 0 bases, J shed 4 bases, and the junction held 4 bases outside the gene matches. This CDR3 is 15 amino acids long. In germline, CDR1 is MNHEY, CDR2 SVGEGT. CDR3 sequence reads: CASSYSPGGGTEAFF. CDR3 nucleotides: TGTGCCAGCAGTTACTCTCCAGGGGGCGGCACTGAAGCTTTCTTT.

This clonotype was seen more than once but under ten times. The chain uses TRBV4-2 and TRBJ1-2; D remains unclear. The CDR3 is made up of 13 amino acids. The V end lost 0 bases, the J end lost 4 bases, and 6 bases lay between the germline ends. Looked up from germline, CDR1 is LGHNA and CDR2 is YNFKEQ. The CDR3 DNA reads TGTGCCAGCAGCCAAGAGGCGGGCTATGGCTACACCTTC. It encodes CASSQEAGYGYTF.

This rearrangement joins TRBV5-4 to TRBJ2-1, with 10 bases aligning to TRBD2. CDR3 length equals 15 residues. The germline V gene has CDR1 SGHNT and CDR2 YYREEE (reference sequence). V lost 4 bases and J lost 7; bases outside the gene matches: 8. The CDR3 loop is CASSTGTSEGNEQFF. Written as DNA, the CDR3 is TGTGCCAGCAGCACCGGGACTAGCGAGGGGAATGAGCAGTTCTTC.

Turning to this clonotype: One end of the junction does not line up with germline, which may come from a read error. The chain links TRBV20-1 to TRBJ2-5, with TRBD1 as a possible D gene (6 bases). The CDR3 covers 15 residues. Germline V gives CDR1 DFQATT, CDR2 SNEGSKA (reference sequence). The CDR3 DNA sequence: TGCAGTGCCAGAGATGGGGGCAGGGTTGAAGAGACCCAGTACTTC. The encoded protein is CSARDGGRVEETQYF.

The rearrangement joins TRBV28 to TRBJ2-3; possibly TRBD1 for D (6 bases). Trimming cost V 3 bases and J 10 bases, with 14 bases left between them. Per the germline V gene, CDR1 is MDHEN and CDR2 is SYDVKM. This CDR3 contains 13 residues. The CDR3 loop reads CASSFQGHQAQYF. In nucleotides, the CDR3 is TGTGCCAGCAGTTTTCAGGGACATCAGGCGCAGTATTTT.

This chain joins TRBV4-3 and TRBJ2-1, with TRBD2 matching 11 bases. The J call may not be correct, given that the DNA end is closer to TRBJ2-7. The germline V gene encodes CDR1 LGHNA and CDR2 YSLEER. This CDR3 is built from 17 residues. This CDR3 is CASSQDITSGGGYEQYF. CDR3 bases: TGCGCCAGCAGCCAAGACATCACTAGCGGGGGAGGCTATGAGCAGTACTTC.

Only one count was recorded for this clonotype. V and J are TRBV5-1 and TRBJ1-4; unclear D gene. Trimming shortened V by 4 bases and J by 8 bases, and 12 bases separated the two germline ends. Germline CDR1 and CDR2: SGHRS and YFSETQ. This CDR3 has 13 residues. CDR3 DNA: TGCGCCAGCAGCGAAACCCCTAGCGAAAAACTGTTTTTT. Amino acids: CASSETPSEKLFF. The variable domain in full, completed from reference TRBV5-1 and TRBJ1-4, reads KAGVTQTPRYLIKTRGQQVTLSCSPISGHRSVSWYQQTPGQGLQFLFEYFSETQRNKGNFPGRFSGRQFSNSRSEMNVSTLELGDSALYLCASSETPSEKLFFGSGTQLSVL.

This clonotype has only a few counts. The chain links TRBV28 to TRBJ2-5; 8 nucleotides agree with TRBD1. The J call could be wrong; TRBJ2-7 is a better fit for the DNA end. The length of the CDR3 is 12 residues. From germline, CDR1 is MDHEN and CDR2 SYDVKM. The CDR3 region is CASSTTGGEQYF. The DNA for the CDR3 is TGTGCCAGCAGTACCACAGGGGGCGAGCAGTACTTC.

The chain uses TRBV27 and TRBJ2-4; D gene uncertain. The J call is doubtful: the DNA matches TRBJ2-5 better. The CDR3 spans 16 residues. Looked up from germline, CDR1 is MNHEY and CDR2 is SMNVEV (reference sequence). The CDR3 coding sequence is TGTGCCAGCAGTTTATCGACGACGGGTGTGGAAGAGACCCAGTACTTC. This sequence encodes CASSLSTTGVEETQYF.

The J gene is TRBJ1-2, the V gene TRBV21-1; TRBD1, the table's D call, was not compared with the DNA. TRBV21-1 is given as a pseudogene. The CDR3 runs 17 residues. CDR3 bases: TGTGCCAGCAGCGACGACCTCGGACAGGGCAGAGACTATGGCTACACCTTC. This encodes CASSDDLGQGRDYGYTF.

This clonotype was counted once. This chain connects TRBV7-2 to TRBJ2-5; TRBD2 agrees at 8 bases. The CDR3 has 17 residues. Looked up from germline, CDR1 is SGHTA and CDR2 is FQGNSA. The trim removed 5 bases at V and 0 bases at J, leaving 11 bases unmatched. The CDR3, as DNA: TGTGCCAGCAGCCGAAGAACAGGGACTAGGTACCAAGAGACCCAGTACTTC. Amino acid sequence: CASSRRTGTRYQETQYF.

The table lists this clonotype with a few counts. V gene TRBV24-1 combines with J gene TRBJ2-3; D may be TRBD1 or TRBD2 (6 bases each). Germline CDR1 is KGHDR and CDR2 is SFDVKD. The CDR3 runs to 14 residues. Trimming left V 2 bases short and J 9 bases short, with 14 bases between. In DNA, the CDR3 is TGTGCCACCAGTGATTCATTCGAAGGGGGGACGCAGTATTTT. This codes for CATSDSFEGGTQYF.

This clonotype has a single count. CDR3 sequence reads: CASSQDGPFYEQYF. The CDR3 nucleotides read TGTGCCAGCAGCCAAGACGGGCCTTTCTACGAGCAGTACTTC. The chain combines TRBV14 with TRBJ2-7; no reliable D call. This CDR3 comprises 14 residues. With 0 bases removed from V and 3 bases from J, the gap between germline ends came to 9 bases. CDR1 is SGHDN, CDR2 FVKESK, per germline.

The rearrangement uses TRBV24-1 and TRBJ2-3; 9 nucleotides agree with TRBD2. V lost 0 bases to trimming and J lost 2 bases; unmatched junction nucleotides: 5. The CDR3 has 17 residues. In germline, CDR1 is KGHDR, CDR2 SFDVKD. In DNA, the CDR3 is TGTGCCACCAGTGATTTGGCGCCTAGCGGGGCCACAGATACGCAGTATTTT. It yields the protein CATSDLAPSGATDTQYF.